This TCR beta chain is drawn from a study of T cells in Graves' hyperthyroidism and ophthalmopathy. Study-level background: The blood sample was taken at first diagnosis, before treatment began.

Researchers amplified the TCR beta CDR3 regions from RNA transcripts. An initial round of RT-PCR targeting the TCR CDR3 relied on the HTBI primer set. TCRdb re-called the multiplex PCR reads through MiXCR, storing one row per CDR3 protein. The sample shows around 480,000 distinct CDR3 sequences, approximately 15% of them seen only once. Graves' hyperthyroidism was deemed stable given no ophthalmopathy progression within 18 months. Newly diagnosed hyperthyroidism patients aged 18 to 65 years had disease lasting under 2 months. The TCR originated in a woman under 30 with Graves' hyperthyroidism. Sequencing was carried out using blood.

The CDR3 DNA is TGTGCCAGTAGTTACGGGACAGCTAACTATGGCTACACCTTC. This sequence encodes CASSYGTANYGYTF. V and J are TRBV19 and TRBJ1-2; 7 positions agree with TRBD1. V lost 5 bases, J lost 0 bases, and 3 bases stayed unmatched. CDR1 and CDR2 (germline): LNHDA, SQIVND (reference sequence). The CDR3 covers 14 residues.